The rows below give T cell receptor beta chains drawn from one sample of a study of T-cell reconstitution after alpha-beta-depleted transplantation in children. TCRdb analysed the PCR reads with MiXCR anew, one entry per CDR3 protein. The sample has 65,000 to 85,000 distinct CDR3 sequences, about 11% seen once. The specimen was PBMCs, collected before TCRalphabeta/CD19-depleted stem cell transplant. The source is a boy younger than 18 with acute myeloid leukemia, due to receive a stem cell transplant. Both conserved end residues are part of each CDR3. A D gene is named only where the DNA matches it firmly. Some rows mark clone size as missing; the rest say once, few, many or name a class of expanded clone.

V	J	D	size	DNA	CDR3
TRBV6-2/TRBV6-3	TRBJ1-5	NA	NA	TGTGCCAGCATGCAGGTAGGCCTGCCCCAGCATTTT	CASMQVGLPQHF
TRBV7-2	TRBJ2-5	NA	many	TGTGCCAGCAGCTTAGCGCCGGGGATGGGGGAGACCCAGTACTTC	CASSLAPGMGETQYF
TRBV29-1	TRBJ1-2	TRBD1	once	TGCAGCGTTGGGACAGGGGGATATGGCTACACCTTC	CSVGTGGYGYTF
TRBV28	TRBJ2-1	NA	many	TGTGCCAGCAGCCCGGTGTTGGGTTCCTACAATGAGCAGTTCTTC	CASSPVLGSYNEQFF
TRBV12-3/TRBV12-4	TRBJ1-6	NA	many	TGTGCCAGCACCCGAGGAGCGTCCTCACCCCTCCACTTT	CASTRGASSPLHF
TRBV11-2	TRBJ2-3	NA	many	TGTGCCAGCAGCTCCCATGGGCCAGATACGCAGTATTTT	CASSSHGPDTQYF
TRBV7-2	TRBJ2-4	TRBD1	many	TGTGCCAGCAGCCTCTGGACAGGGAGGGCCAAAAACATTCAGTACTTC	CASSLWTGRAKNIQYF
TRBV12-3/TRBV12-4	TRBJ2-1	TRBD1	many	TGTGCCAGCAGTCCAGGGACAGGGGGCTACCCCTCTCCGTTCTTC	CASSPGTGGYPSPFF
TRBV6-5	TRBJ1-1	NA	many	TGTGCCAGCAGTTACGATGTTTTTTCCGAAGCTTTCTTT	CASSYDVFSEAFF
TRBV12-3/TRBV12-4	TRBJ1-1	NA	many	TGTGCCAGCAGGACAGGAGAGGGCACTGAAGCTTTCTTT	CASRTGEGTEAFF
TRBV7-8	TRBJ2-2	TRBD2	NA	TGTGCCAGCAGCTTATTTGGGGGGGGAAACACCGGGGAGCTGTTTTTT	CASSLFGGGNTGELFF
TRBV29-1	TRBJ2-3	TRBD2	many	TGCAGCGACACTCCCACTAGCGGGGGTACAGATACGCAGTATTTT	CSDTPTSGGTDTQYF
TRBV20-1	TRBJ2-7	NA	many	TGCAGTGCTAGATTCCCTCCCCTCTACGAGCAGTACTTC	CSARFPPLYEQYF
TRBV3-1	TRBJ1-1	NA	many	TGTGCCAGCAGCCTTTCTCCTTCGAACACTGAAGCTTTCTTT	CASSLSPSNTEAFF
TRBV12-3/TRBV12-4	TRBJ1-5	TRBD1	many	TGTGCCAGCCGGGCTTCATCAGGGGGCGGGTCTGCCCAGCATTTT	CASRASSGGGSAQHF
TRBV4-2	TRBJ1-3	NA	many	TGTGCCAGCAGCCGCCAAACAGGGTCTGGAAACACCATATATTTT	CASSRQTGSGNTIYF
TRBV6-5	TRBJ2-2	NA	many	TGTGCCAGCAGTTACGGGGGACGAACGGGGGAGCTGTTTTTT	CASSYGGRTGELFF
TRBV5-1	TRBJ2-1	TRBD2	many	TGCGCCAGCAGCTCCCTAGCGGGAGACTACAATGAGCAGTTCTTC	CASSSLAGDYNEQFF
TRBV29-1	TRBJ2-6	NA	NA	TGCAGCGTTGAAGATCTTTGGGGTAGGGGGGCCAACGTCCTGACTTTC	CSVEDLWGRGANVLTF
TRBV7-9	TRBJ2-5	TRBD1	many	TGTGCCAGCAACACGCCGACAGGGTTTGAGGAGACCCAGTACTTC	CASNTPTGFEETQYF
TRBV7-2	TRBJ2-4	TRBD2	many	TGTGCCAGCAGCCCCCGGACTAGCGGGAGGGCCCTCGAAGGTGCCAAAAACATTCAGTACTTC	CASSPRTSGRALEGAKNIQYF
TRBV4-3	TRBJ2-7	TRBD1	many	TGCGCCAGCAGCCCCGGGACAGGGGATTACGAGCAGTACTTC	CASSPGTGDYEQYF
TRBV5-6	TRBJ2-7	NA	few	TGTGCCAGCAGCTTGGCCTCGAACAGGATCTACGAGCAGTACTTC	CASSLASNRIYEQYF
TRBV7-8	TRBJ1-1	TRBD1	NA	TGTGCCAGCAGCCTTATGGCTATGGACAGGGGCTCTGAAGCTTTCTTT	CASSLMAMDRGSEAFF
TRBV2	TRBJ1-1	NA	NA	TGTGCCAGCAGTGACAGGGCTTCAACTGAAGCTTTCTTT	CASSDRASTEAFF
TRBV29-1	TRBJ2-7	NA	many	TGCAGCGGAACATACTCCTACGAGCAGTACTTC	CSGTYSYEQYF
TRBV7-2	TRBJ2-2	TRBD2	many	TGTGCCAGCAGCTTAGGGACTAGCCCCACCGGGGAGCTGTTTTTT	CASSLGTSPTGELFF
TRBV29-1	TRBJ1-4	NA	many	TGCAGCGTTGAGGAGGTTGAAAAACTGTTTTTT	CSVEEVEKLFF
TRBV11-2	TRBJ2-2	NA	many	TGTGCCAGCAGCTGGGGGGGCGGGAACACCGGGGAGCTGTTTTTT	CASSWGGGNTGELFF
TRBV12-3/TRBV12-4	TRBJ1-5	NA	many	TGTGCCAGCAGTTTATTCCTGGCCCCAAATCAGCCCCAGCATTTT	CASSLFLAPNQPQHF
TRBV3-1	TRBJ1-2	TRBD1	many	TGTGCCAGCAGCCAAGATCGGGACAGGGGCCGTAACTATGGCTACACCTTC	CASSQDRDRGRNYGYTF
TRBV12-3/TRBV12-4	TRBJ1-2	NA	NA	TGTGCCAGCAGTTTCCTACCGCGGATTGGCTACACCTTC	CASSFLPRIGYTF
TRBV21-1	TRBJ2-5	NA	few	TGTGCCAGCAGCAAAGAGGAAAGGTTAGGGTCGTATGAGACCCAGTACTTC	CASSKEERLGSYETQYF
TRBV5-1	TRBJ2-1	TRBD1	many	TGCGCCAGCAGCTTAGGACAGGGGCTGAGAAGCGAGCAGTTCTTC	CASSLGQGLRSEQFF
TRBV27	TRBJ2-5	TRBD2	many	TGTGCCAGCAGTATAAATTATCTAGCGGGACAAGAGACCCAGTACTTC	CASSINYLAGQETQYF
TRBV15	TRBJ2-1	TRBD2	many	TGTGCCACTCTGGGGGGGGGAGGCTACAATGAGCAGTTCTTC	CATLGGGGYNEQFF
TRBV9	TRBJ1-1	NA	many	TGTGCCAGCAGCGTCGGGACACCGGGGAACACTGAAGCTTTCTTT	CASSVGTPGNTEAFF
TRBV7-2	TRBJ2-1	TRBD2	many	TGTGCCAGCAGGCTGGTCGGGACTAGCGGAGAGCAGTTCTTC	CASRLVGTSGEQFF
TRBV12-3/TRBV12-4	TRBJ1-2	NA	many	TGTGCCAGCAGTTCCGGGGGGGGTACCTATGGCTACACCTTC	CASSSGGGTYGYTF
TRBV29-1	TRBJ2-1	TRBD2	NA	TGCAGCGTTGACTCCAGCGGGATGTACAATGAGCAGTTCTTC	CSVDSSGMYNEQFF
TRBV5-1	TRBJ2-1	TRBD2	NA	TGCGCCAGCAGCTTGGAGGTAGCGGGCACCTGGAATGAGCAGTTCTTC	CASSLEVAGTWNEQFF
TRBV7-2	TRBJ2-3	TRBD2	many	TGTGCCAGTCAGCGGGAGATTGGGACAGATACGCAGTATTTT	CASQREIGTDTQYF
TRBV27	TRBJ1-5	NA	many	TGTGCCAGCAGTCCCCTCAGCGTAGGCGGCGGCAATCAGCCCCAGCATTTT	CASSPLSVGGGNQPQHF
TRBV20-1	TRBJ2-5	TRBD2	many	TGCAGTGCTAGCAAATTCGGACTAGCGGGAGGGGCGTTCGAGGAGACCCAGTACTTC	CSASKFGLAGGAFEETQYF
TRBV12-3/TRBV12-4	TRBJ1-2	NA	many	TGTGCCAGCAGTTTTTTGTTCCAGGTTAACTATGGCTACACCTTC	CASSFLFQVNYGYTF
TRBV10-3	TRBJ1-6	TRBD1	many	TGTGCCATCAGTGAGGGACAGGGATCTTCACCCCTCCACTTT	CAISEGQGSSPLHF
TRBV20-1	TRBJ1-2	NA	many	TGCAGTGCTACGACAGGTTTCTCAGCTAACTATGGCTACACCTTC	CSATTGFSANYGYTF
TRBV12-3/TRBV12-4	TRBJ2-5	NA	few	TGTGCCAGCAGTTTCTACCACCAAGAGACCCAGTACTTC	CASSFYHQETQYF
TRBV9	TRBJ1-3	NA	many	TGTGCCAGCAGCCCGACCCCGATGGGGTATCCTGGAAACACCATATATTTT	CASSPTPMGYPGNTIYF
TRBV19	TRBJ2-3	NA	many	TGTGCCAGTAGTATTTTTAGCGATCTCTCGGATACGCAGTATTTT	CASSIFSDLSDTQYF
TRBV7-9	TRBJ2-1	NA	few	NA	CASSLYILDEQFF
TRBV6-6	TRBJ2-3	NA	few	TGTGCCAGTTCCGGGGCCCCTACGCAGTATTTT	CASSGAPTQYF
TRBV20-1	TRBJ2-1	TRBD2	many	TGCAGTGCTTCGGGACTAGAGAATGAGCAGTTCTTC	CSASGLENEQFF
TRBV5-1	TRBJ2-1	NA	many	TGCGCCAGCAGCTTGCTAGGGGACTCCTACAATGAGCAGTTCTTC	CASSLLGDSYNEQFF
TRBV27	TRBJ2-2	TRBD2	NA	TGTGCCAGCAGTTTATTGGAGGGACTAGCGGGGGGAAGGATCACCGGGGAGCTGTTTTTT	CASSLLEGLAGGRITGELFF
TRBV5-1	TRBJ1-1	NA	many	TGCGCCAGCAGCTTGGAGGGCCGGAACACTGAAGCTTTCTTT	CASSLEGRNTEAFF
TRBV29-1	TRBJ2-3	NA	many	TGCAGCGTTGAATCTCCCCACACAGATACGCAGTATTTT	CSVESPHTDTQYF
TRBV12-3/TRBV12-4	TRBJ2-1	NA	many	TGTGCCAGCAGTTCACAAGGCTACAATGAGCAGTTCTTC	CASSSQGYNEQFF